Detailed here is one T cell receptor beta chain. TCRdb's copy holds only in-frame clones and misses some; the assay was immunoSEQ multiplex PCR. Of about 330,000 clones in the sample, over 75% are singletons; the top ten hold about 5.2%. This entry comes from a study of blood T cell repertoires in COVID-19. The CDR3 spans 14 residues. V lost 7 bases and J lost 0, with 11 bases in between. The germline V gene encodes CDR1 SGHNT and CDR2 YYREEE (reference sequence). The clonotype comes from a woman aged 25 to 45 who had recovered from COVID-19. This chain connects TRBV5-4 to TRBJ1-3; D unclear. Sequencing was performed on PBMCs or T cells enriched from blood (not recorded which). CDR3 sequence (DNA): TGTGCCAGCCAGCGCCAAAACTCTGGAAACACCATATATTTT. Amino acid sequence: CASQRQNSGNTIYF.